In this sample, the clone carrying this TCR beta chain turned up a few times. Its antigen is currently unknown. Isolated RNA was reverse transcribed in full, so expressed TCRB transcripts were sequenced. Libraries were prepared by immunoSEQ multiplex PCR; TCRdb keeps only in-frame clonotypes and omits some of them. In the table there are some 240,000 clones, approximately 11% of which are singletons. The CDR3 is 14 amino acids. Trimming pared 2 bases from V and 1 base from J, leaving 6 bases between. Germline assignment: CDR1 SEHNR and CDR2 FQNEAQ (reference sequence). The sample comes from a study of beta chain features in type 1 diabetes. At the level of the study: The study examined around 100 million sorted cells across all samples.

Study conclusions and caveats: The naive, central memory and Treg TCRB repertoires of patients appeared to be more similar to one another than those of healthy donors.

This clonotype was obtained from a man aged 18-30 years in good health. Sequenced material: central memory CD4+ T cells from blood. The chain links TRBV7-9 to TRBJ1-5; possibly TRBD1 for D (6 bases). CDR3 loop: CASSLQGSNQPQHF. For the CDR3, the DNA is TGTGCCAGCAGCTTACAGGGGAGCAATCAGCCCCAGCATTTT. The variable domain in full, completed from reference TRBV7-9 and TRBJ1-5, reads DTGVSQNPRHKITKRGQNVTFRCDPISEHNRLYWYRQTLGQGPEFLTYFQNEAQLEKSRLLSDRFSAERPKGSFSTLEIQRTEQGDSAMYLCASSLQGSNQPQHFGDGTRLSIL.